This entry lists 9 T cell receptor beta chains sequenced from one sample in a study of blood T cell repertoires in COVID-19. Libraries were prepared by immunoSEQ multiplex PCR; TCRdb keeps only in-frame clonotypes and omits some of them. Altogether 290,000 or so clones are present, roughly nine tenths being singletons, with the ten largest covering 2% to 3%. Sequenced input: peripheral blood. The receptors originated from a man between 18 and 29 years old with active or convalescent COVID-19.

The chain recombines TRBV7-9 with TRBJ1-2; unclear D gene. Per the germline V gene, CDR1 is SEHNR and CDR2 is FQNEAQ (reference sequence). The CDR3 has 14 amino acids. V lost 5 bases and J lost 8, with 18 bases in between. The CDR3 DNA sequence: TGTGCCAGCAGCCACATCGAGAGGCTAGAGGGCTACACCTTC. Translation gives CASSHIERLEGYTF.

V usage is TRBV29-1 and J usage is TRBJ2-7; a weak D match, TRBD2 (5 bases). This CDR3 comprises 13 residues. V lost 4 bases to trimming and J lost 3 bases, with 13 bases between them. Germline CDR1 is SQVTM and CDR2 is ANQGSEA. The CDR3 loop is CSVAPLDDYEQYF. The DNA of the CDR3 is TGCAGCGTTGCTCCACTAGACGACTACGAGCAGTACTTC.

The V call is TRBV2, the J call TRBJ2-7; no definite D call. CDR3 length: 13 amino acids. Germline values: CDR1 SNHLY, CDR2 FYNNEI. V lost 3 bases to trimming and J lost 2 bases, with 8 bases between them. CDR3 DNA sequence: TGTGCCAGCAGTGAGTCGGTAACCTACGAGCAGTACTTC. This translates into CASSESVTYEQYF.

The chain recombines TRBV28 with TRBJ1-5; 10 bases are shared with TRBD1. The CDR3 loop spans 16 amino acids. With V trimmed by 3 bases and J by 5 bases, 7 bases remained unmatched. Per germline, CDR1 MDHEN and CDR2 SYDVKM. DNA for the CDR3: TGTGCCAGCAGTTTTTCCGGGACAGGGGAAGATCAGCCCCAGCATTTT. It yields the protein CASSFSGTGEDQPQHF.

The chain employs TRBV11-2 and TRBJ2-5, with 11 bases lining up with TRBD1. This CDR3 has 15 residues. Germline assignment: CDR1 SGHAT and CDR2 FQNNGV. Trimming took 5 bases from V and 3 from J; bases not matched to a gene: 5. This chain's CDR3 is CASSPRTGGEETQYF. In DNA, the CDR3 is TGTGCCAGCAGCCCCCGGACAGGGGGCGAAGAGACCCAGTACTTC. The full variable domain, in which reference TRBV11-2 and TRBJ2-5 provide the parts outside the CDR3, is EAGVAQSPRYKIIEKRQSVAFWCNPISGHATLYWYQQILGQGPKLLIQFQNNGVVDDSQLPKDRFSAERLKGVDSTLKIQPAKLEDSAVYLCASSPRTGGEETQYFGPGTRLLVL.

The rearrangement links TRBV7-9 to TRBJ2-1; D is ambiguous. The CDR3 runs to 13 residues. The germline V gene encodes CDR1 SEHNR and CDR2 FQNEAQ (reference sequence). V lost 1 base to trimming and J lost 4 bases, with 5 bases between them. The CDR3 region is CASSLVAYNEQFF. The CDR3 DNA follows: TGTGCCAGCAGCTTAGTAGCATACAATGAGCAGTTCTTC.

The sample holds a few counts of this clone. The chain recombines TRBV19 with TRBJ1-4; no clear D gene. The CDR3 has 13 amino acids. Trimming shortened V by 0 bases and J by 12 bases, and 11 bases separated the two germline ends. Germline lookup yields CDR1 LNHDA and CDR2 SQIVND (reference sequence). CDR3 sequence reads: CASSIEPGAELFF. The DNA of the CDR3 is TGTGCCAGTAGTATAGAGCCGGGTGCGGAACTGTTTTTT.

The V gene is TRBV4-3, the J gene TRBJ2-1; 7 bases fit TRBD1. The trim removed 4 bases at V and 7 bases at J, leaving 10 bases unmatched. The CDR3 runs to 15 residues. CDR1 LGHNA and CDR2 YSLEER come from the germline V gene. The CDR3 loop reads CASSPLTGSGNEQFF. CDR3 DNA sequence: TGCGCCAGCAGCCCCCTGACAGGGTCGGGGAATGAGCAGTTCTTC.

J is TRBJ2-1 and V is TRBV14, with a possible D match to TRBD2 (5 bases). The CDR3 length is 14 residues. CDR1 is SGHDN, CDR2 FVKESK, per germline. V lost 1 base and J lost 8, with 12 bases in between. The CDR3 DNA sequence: TGTGCCAGCAGCCAAGTCCTAGCCAGATATGAGCAGTTCTTC. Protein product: CASSQVLARYEQFF.